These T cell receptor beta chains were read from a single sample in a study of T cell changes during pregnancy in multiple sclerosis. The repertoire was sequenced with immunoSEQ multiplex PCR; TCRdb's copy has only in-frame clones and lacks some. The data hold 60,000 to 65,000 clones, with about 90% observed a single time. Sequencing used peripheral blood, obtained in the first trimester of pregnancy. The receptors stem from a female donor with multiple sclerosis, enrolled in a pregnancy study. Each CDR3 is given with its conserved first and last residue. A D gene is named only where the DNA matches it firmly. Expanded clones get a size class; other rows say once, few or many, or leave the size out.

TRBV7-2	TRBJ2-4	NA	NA	CASSLERDIQYF	TGTGCCAGCAGCTTGGAGAGGGACATTCAGTACTTC
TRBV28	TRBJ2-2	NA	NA	CASSSPQFSGELFF	TGTGCCAGCAGTTCCCCTCAGTTCTCCGGGGAGCTGTTTTTT
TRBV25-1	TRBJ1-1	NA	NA	CASSEGGGWYTEAFF	TGTGCCAGCAGTGAAGGGGGGGGATGGTACACTGAAGCTTTCTTT
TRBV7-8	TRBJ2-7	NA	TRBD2	CASSLEATLAGGAYEQYF	TGTGCCAGCAGCTTAGAAGCCACTCTAGCGGGAGGCGCCTACGAGCAGTACTTC
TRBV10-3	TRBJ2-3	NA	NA	CAISVGPPGGGDTQYF	TGTGCCATCAGTGTAGGCCCCCCGGGGGGCGGAGATACGCAGTATTTT
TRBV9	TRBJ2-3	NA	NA	CASSVLGSLDTQYF	TGTGCCAGCAGCGTACTCGGGAGTTTAGATACGCAGTATTTT
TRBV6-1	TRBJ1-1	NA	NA	CASSGGGGYTEAFF	TGTGCCAGCAGTGGGGGGGGTGGGTACACTGAAGCTTTCTTT
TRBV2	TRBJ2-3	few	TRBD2	CASSEDSGSTDTQYF	TGTGCCAGCAGTGAAGATAGCGGGAGTACTGATACGCAGTATTTT
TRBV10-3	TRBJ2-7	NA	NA	CAISELAFAYEQYF	TGTGCCATCAGTGAGCTAGCGTTCGCCTACGAGCAGTACTTC
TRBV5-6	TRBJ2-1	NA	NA	CASSEGDSSYNEQFF	TGTGCCAGCAGCGAAGGAGATAGCTCCTACAATGAGCAGTTCTTC
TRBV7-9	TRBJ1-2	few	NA	CASSLADVEGYTF	TGTGCCAGCAGCTTGGCCGACGTGGAGGGCTACACCTTC
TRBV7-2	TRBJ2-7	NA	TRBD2	CASSSGRGPYEQYF	TGTGCCAGCAGCTCGGGGAGGGGTCCCTACGAGCAGTACTTC
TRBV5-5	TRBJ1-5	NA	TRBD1	CASSLGGGRDSNQPQHF	TGTGCCAGCAGCTTAGGGGGCGGACGCGATAGCAATCAGCCCCAGCATTTT
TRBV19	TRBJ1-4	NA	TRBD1	CASRPSVGTGVRSEKLFF	TGTGCCAGTAGACCGTCCGTGGGGACAGGGGTAAGAAGTGAAAAACTGTTTTTT
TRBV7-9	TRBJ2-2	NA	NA	CASSLGANTGELFF	TGTGCCAGCAGCTTAGGAGCGAACACCGGGGAGCTGTTTTTT
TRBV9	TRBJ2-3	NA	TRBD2	CASSAEGLAGVGADTQYF	TGTGCCAGCAGCGCAGAGGGCCTAGCGGGAGTTGGCGCAGATACGCAGTATTTT
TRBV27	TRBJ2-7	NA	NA	CASSSSGQKRAYEQYF	TGTGCCAGCAGTTCCTCTGGACAGAAGAGAGCCTACGAGCAGTACTTC
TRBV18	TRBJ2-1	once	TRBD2	CASSPPSGRSYNEQFF	TGTGCCAGCTCACCACCGAGCGGGAGATCCTACAATGAGCAGTTCTTC
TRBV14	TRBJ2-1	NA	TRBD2	CASSQSNGLAGGDEQFF	TGTGCCAGCAGCCAATCTAATGGACTAGCGGGAGGGGATGAGCAGTTCTTC
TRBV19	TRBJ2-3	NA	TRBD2	CASSSPTSGTTDTQYF	TGTGCCAGTAGTTCCCCGACTAGCGGGACGACAGATACGCAGTATTTT
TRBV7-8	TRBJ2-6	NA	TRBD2	CASSGLLAGGRGGGPGANVLTF	TGTGCCAGCAGCGGTCTACTAGCGGGAGGAAGGGGAGGAGGTCCTGGGGCCAACGTCCTGACTTTC
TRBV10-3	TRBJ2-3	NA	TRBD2	CAISLLAGAETDTQYF	TGTGCCATCAGCTTACTAGCGGGAGCAGAGACAGATACGCAGTATTTT
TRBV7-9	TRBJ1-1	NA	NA	CASREGNTEAFF	TGTGCCAGCAGGGAGGGGAACACTGAAGCTTTCTTT
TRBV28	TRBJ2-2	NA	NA	CASGPVGELFF	TGTGCCAGTGGTCCGGTTGGGGAGCTGTTTTTT
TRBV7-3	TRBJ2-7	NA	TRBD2	CASSLTSGPSYEQYF	TGTGCCAGCAGCCTAACTAGCGGCCCATCCTACGAGCAGTACTTC
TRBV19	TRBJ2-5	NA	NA	CASSMQKFLVPKTQYF	TGTGCCAGTAGTATGCAGAAATTTCTAGTCCCCAAGACCCAGTACTTC
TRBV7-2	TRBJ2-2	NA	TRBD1	CASSLLTNPGGEAGELFF	TGTGCCAGCAGCCTACTGACAAACCCAGGGGGCGAGGCCGGGGAGCTGTTTTTT
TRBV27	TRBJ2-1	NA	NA	CASSLWGTGYNEQFF	TGTGCCAGCAGTTTGTGGGGGACTGGATACAATGAGCAGTTCTTC
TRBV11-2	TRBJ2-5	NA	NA	CASSLEASLETQYF	TGTGCCAGCAGCTTAGAGGCTAGCTTGGAGACCCAGTACTTC
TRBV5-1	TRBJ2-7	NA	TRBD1	CASSLPRDSTYEQYF	TGCGCCAGCAGCTTACCCCGGGACAGTACCTACGAGCAGTACTTC
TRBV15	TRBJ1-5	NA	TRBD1	CATSLTGLRQPQHF	TGTGCCACCAGTCTGACAGGGCTGAGACAGCCCCAGCATTTT
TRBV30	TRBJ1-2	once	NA	CAWTGWNYGYTF	TGTGCCTGGACAGGTTGGAACTATGGCTACACCTTC
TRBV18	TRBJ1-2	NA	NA	CASSPTWGPAANYGYTF	TGTGCCAGCTCACCCACTTGGGGGCCAGCAGCTAACTATGGCTACACCTTC
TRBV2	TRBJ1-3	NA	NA	CASQGAGNTIYF	TGTGCCAGCCAAGGGGCTGGAAACACCATATATTTT
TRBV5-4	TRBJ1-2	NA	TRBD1	CASSIPGQTLGYYGYTF	TGTGCCAGCAGCATACCGGGACAGACCCTCGGCTACTATGGCTACACCTTC
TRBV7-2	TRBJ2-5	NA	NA	CASSSPTHGYQETQYF	TGTGCCAGCAGCTCTCCGACCCACGGGTACCAAGAGACCCAGTACTTC
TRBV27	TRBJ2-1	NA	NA	CASSLRSEEQFF	TGTGCCAGCAGTTTACGAAGTGAGGAGCAGTTCTTC
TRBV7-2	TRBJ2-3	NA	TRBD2	CASSLGGLAGGGDTQYF	TGTGCCAGCAGCCTAGGCGGACTAGCGGGAGGAGGGGATACGCAGTATTTT
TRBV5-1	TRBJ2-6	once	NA	CASSPGAGANVLTF	TGCGCCAGCAGCCCAGGGGCTGGGGCCAACGTCCTGACTTTC
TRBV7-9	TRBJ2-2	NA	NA	CASSFRKGGSGELFF	TGTGCCAGCAGCTTCCGGAAAGGGGGATCCGGGGAGCTGTTTTTT
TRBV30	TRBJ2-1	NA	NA	CAWSDTAYNEQFF	TGTGCCTGGAGTGACACAGCCTACAATGAGCAGTTCTTC
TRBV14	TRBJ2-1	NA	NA	CASSQERTYYNEQFF	TGTGCCAGCAGCCAAGAGAGGACTTACTACAATGAGCAGTTCTTC
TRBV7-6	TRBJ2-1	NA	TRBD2	CASSFGTSGNLYNEQFF	TGTGCCAGCAGCTTCGGGACTAGCGGGAATTTGTACAATGAGCAGTTCTTC
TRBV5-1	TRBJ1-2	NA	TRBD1	CASSPTLTGGNYGYTF	TGCGCCAGCAGCCCGACTCTGACAGGGGGCAACTATGGCTACACCTTC
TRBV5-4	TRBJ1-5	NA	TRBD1	CASSLADRAQPQHF	TGTGCCAGCAGCTTGGCGGACAGGGCTCAGCCCCAGCATTTT
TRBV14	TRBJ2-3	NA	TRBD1	CASSQPTGVGRDTQYF	TGTGCCAGCAGCCAACCCACAGGGGTCGGACGAGATACGCAGTATTTT
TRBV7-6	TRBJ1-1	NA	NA	CASSLGESLTEAFF	TGTGCCAGCAGCTTAGGGGAGTCCTTAACTGAAGCTTTCTTT
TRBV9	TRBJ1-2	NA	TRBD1	CASSPLDRVYGYTF	TGTGCCAGCAGCCCCCTGGACAGGGTCTATGGCTACACCTTC
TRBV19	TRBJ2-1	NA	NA	CASSIRLVGYNEQFF	TGTGCCAGTAGTATCCGACTAGTTGGATACAATGAGCAGTTCTTC